This T cell receptor (beta chain) comes out of a study of T cell responses to AZD1222 COVID-19 vaccine. About the study: Analyses pooled second doses at about 4 or about 12 weeks. The study's findings and limits: The study reported that nearly half of spike-specific TCRs target unmutated variant regions. White British donors predominated, females outnumbered males, and clonal diversity was possibly underestimated. The span of vaccine-associated CD4 TCRs extended across spike, with dominance at 160-218 and 743-854.

For this clone: No antigen is known for it.

The protocol was immunoSEQ multiplex PCR, while the TCRdb copy is restricted to in-frame clones and leaves out a portion. The table records roughly 110,000 clones, about nine tenths of them present only once. The specimen comprised peripheral blood, sampled on day 0 of AZD1222 vaccination. The clonotype originates from an adult in good health.

The DNA for the CDR3 is TGTGCCAGCAAGTTAAAGGGGGGCCAAGAGACCCAGTACTTC. Translation gives CASKLKGGQETQYF. This chain connects TRBV7-9 to TRBJ2-5; D may match TRBD1 or TRBD2 (6 bases each). The V and J ends lost 7 bases and 1 base respectively, with 13 bases between them. The germline V gene has CDR1 SEHNR and CDR2 FQNEAQ (reference sequence). The CDR3 runs 14 residues.